A single T cell receptor beta chain is shown here with its context. Its antigen is as yet unknown. This sample was included in a study of OX40 agonist ivuxolimab in advanced cancers. This CDR3 spans 15 amino acids. The V gene lost 4 bases and the J gene lost 5 bases, with 16 bases spanning the gap. CDR1 and CDR2 from the germline V gene are SGHKS and YYEKEE (reference sequence). Study findings and constraints: Dose levels from 0.1 to 3.0 mg/kg saw CD4+ and CD8+ blood T cells expand clonally by week 6.

Only in-frame clones appear in the TCRdb table, and some are missing; sequencing was by immunoSEQ multiplex PCR. The sample lists about 150,000 clones, under 95% occurring once. The genes are TRBV5-5 and TRBJ2-1, with D unresolved. The input for sequencing was CD4+ or CD8+ T cells sorted from blood, taken in a trial of the OX40 agonist ivuxolimab. The clonotype was recovered from an adult with an advanced solid tumor such as melanoma, head and neck, liver or kidney cancer. For the CDR3, the DNA is TGTGCCAGCAGCCCAGACTCTTGGAGTGACAATGAGCAGTTCTTC. Translated: CASSPDSWSDNEQFF.